This TCR beta chain was sequenced during a study of cytomegalovirus exposure and HLA in healthy donors. 60 Vbeta and 13 Jbeta primers were used in PCR. Produced via immunoSEQ multiplex PCR; TCRdb's table is partial and in-frame only. The sample consists of 150,000 to 200,000 clones, around 80% of them appearing once. This clonotype originated in a woman in her forties or fifties in good health and CMV-seronegative. Sequenced: PBMCs.

The CDR3 sequence: CASRWQGSGYTF. The CDR3 DNA is TGTGCCAGCAGGTGGCAGGGAAGTGGCTACACCTTC. The chain has TRBV28 and TRBJ1-2; a possible D gene is TRBD1 (5 bases). Germline CDR1 and CDR2: MDHEN and SYDVKM. Trimming pared 6 bases from V and 7 bases from J, leaving 12 bases between. This CDR3 has 12 residues.